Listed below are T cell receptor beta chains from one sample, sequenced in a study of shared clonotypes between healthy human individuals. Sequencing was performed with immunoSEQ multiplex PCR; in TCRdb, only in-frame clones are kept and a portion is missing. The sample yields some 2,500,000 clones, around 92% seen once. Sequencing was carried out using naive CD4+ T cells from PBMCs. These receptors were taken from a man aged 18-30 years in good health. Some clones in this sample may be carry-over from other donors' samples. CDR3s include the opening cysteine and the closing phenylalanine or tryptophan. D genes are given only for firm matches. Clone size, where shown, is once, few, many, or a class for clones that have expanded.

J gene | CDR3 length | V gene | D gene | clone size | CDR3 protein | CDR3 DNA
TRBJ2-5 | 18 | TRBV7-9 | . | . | CASSLLAPAWGADKTQYF | TGTGCCAGCAGCTTATTGGCCCCCGCATGGGGGGCCGATAAGACCCAGTACTTC
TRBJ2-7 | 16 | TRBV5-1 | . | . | CASSGATGSSRYEQYF | TGCGCCAGCAGCGGGGCCACAGGGTCCAGTCGGTACGAGCAGTACTTC
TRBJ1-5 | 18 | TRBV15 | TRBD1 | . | CATSMGQGASLARQPQHF | TGTGCCACCAGCATGGGACAGGGCGCTTCTTTAGCCAGGCAGCCCCAGCATTTT
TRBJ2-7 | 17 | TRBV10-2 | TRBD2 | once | CASSELGLAAHSYEQYF | TGCGCCAGCAGTGAGTTAGGACTAGCGGCTCACTCCTACGAGCAGTACTTC
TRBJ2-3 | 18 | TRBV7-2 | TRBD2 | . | CASSFLQREDVSTDTQYF | TGTGCCAGCAGCTTCCTCCAGCGGGAGGACGTTAGCACAGATACGCAGTATTTT
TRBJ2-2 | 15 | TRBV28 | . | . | CASRMGGSRAGELFF | TGTGCCAGCAGGATGGGGGGATCTAGGGCCGGGGAGCTGTTTTTT
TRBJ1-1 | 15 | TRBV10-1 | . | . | CASSEYSSMNTEAFF | TGCGCCAGCAGTGAGTACAGCAGCATGAACACTGAAGCTTTCTTT
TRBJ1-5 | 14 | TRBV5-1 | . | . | CASSVVGGGQPQHF | TGCGCCAGCAGCGTAGTCGGAGGGGGTCAGCCCCAGCATTTT
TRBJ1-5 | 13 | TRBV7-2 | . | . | CASSLVGNQPQHF | TGTGCCAGCAGCTTAGTTGGCAATCAGCCCCAGCATTTT
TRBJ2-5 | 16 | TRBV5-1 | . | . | CASSLSPGTRTGAQYF | TGCGCCAGCAGCTTGTCTCCAGGGACCAGGACGGGGGCCCAGTACTTC
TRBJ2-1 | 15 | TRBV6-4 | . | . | CASSEGTLLYNEQFF | TGTGCCAGCAGTGAGGGTACCCTCCTCTACAATGAGCAGTTCTTC
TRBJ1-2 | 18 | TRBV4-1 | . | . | CASSLDFRTPSDNRGYTF | TGCGCCAGCAGCCTCGACTTTAGGACACCGTCGGATAACCGCGGCTACACCTTC
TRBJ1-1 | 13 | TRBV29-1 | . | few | CSVVRQRNTEAFF | TGCAGCGTTGTTCGTCAGAGGAACACTGAAGCTTTCTTT
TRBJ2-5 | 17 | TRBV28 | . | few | CASTTGWQSEHQETQYF | TGTGCCAGCACAACCGGATGGCAGAGTGAACACCAAGAGACCCAGTACTTC
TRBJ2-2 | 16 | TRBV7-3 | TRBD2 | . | CASSPRLAGDTGELFF | TGTGCCAGCAGCCCAAGACTAGCGGGAGACACCGGGGAGCTGTTTTTT
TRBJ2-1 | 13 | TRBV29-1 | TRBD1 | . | CSVQGALLDEQFF | TGCAGCGTACAGGGGGCGCTGCTCGATGAGCAGTTCTTC
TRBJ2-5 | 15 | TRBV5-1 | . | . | CASSPPTGRGETQYF | TGCGCCAGCAGCCCTCCGACAGGGAGGGGAGAGACCCAGTACTTC
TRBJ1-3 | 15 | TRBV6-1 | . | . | CASSSYSYSGNTIYF | TGTGCCAGCAGTTCATACTCGTACTCTGGAAACACCATATATTTT
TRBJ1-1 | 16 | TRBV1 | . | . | CTSRPSGGAMNTEAFF | TGCACCAGCCGCCCTTCAGGCGGAGCTATGAACACTGAAGCTTTCTTT
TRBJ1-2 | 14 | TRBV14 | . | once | CASSPERQGYGYTF | TGTGCCAGCAGCCCCGAACGTCAGGGGTATGGCTACACCTTC
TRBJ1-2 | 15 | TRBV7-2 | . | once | CASSLGKMRTYGYTF | TGTGCCAGCAGCTTAGGAAAGATGAGGACCTATGGCTACACCTTC
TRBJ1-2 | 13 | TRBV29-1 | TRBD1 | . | CSVAGTVRDGYTF | TGCAGCGTTGCTGGGACAGTGCGGGATGGCTACACCTTC
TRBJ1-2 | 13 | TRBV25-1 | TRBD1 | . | CASSGGQGGGYTF | TGTGCCAGCAGTGGGGGACAGGGTGGCGGCTACACCTTC
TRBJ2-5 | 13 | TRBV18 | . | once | CASSPGEQETQYF | TGTGCCAGCTCACCGGGGGAACAAGAGACCCAGTACTTC
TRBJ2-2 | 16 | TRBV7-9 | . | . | CASSSPTGQNTGELFF | TGTGCCAGCAGCTCCCCGACCGGGCAGAACACCGGGGAGCTGTTTTTT
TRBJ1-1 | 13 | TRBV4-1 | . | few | CASSMSENTEAFF | TGCGCCAGCAGTATGTCTGAGAACACTGAAGCTTTCTTT
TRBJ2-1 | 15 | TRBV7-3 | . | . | CASSLAGNSYNEQFF | TGTGCCAGCAGCTTGGCCGGCAACTCCTACAATGAGCAGTTCTTC
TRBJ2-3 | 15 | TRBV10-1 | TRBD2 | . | CASPLGSGRADTQYF | TGCGCCAGCCCCCTGGGTAGCGGGAGGGCTGATACGCAGTATTTT
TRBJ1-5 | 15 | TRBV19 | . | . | CASTPLGNSNQPQHF | TGTGCCAGTACCCCCCTAGGGAATAGCAATCAGCCCCAGCATTTT
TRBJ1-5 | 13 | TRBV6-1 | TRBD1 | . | CASRGTANQPQHF | TGTGCCAGCAGGGGGACAGCCAATCAGCCCCAGCATTTT
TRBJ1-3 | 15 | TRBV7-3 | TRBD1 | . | CASSPTGGSADTIYF | TGTGCCAGCAGCCCGACAGGGGGCTCGGCGGACACCATATATTTT
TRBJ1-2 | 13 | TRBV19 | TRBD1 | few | CASSIGTDYGYTF | TGTGCCAGTAGTATCGGGACAGACTATGGCTACACCTTC
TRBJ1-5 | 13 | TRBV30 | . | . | CAWSRVGNQPQHF | TGTGCCTGGAGTAGGGTTGGCAATCAGCCCCAGCATTTT
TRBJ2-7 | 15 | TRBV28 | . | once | CASRRTQGTSYEQYF | TGTGCCAGCAGACGGACACAGGGGACTTCCTACGAGCAGTACTTC
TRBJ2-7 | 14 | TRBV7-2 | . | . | CASSLGGGVYEQYF | TGTGCCAGCAGCTTAGGTGGAGGGGTCTACGAGCAGTACTTC
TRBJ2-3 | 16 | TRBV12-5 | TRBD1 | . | CASGTTTGGWPDTQYF | TGTGCTAGTGGGACCACGACAGGGGGGTGGCCAGATACGCAGTATTTT
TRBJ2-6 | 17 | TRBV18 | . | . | CASSPEQVSSGANVLTF | TGTGCCAGCTCACCAGAGCAGGTATCCTCTGGGGCCAACGTCCTGACTTTC
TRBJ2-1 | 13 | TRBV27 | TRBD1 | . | CASRRDSYNEQFF | TGTGCCAGCAGGAGGGACAGCTACAATGAGCAGTTCTTC
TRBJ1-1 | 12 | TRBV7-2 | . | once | CASSLEGRGAFF | TGTGCCAGCAGCTTAGAGGGGAGGGGGGCTTTCTTT
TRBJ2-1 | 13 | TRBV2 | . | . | CASSEWGYNEQFF | TGTGCCAGCAGTGAATGGGGCTACAATGAGCAGTTCTTC
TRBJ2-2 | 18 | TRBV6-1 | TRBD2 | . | CASSEPGLAGFITGELFF | TGTGCCAGCAGTGAACCGGGACTAGCGGGATTTATCACCGGGGAGCTGTTTTTT
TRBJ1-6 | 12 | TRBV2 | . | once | CASSAGNSPLHF | TGTGCCAGCAGTGCAGGGAATTCACCCCTCCACTTT
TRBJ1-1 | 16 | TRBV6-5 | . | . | CASSYSLRYGSTEAFF | TGTGCCAGCAGTTACTCGTTGCGTTACGGGTCCACTGAAGCTTTCTTT
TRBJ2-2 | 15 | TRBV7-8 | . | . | CASSPREANTGELFF | TGTGCCAGCAGCCCACGAGAGGCGAACACCGGGGAGCTGTTTTTT
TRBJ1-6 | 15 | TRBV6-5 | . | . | CACSVSAAPGSPLHF | TGTGCCTGTAGCGTGAGCGCGGCCCCTGGCTCACCCCTCCACTTT
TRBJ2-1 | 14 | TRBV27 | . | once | CASIGVRGGNEQFF | TGTGCCAGCATCGGAGTTAGGGGGGGCAATGAGCAGTTCTTC
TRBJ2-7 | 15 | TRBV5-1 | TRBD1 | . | CASSQIGQGAYEQYF | TGCGCCAGCAGCCAGATTGGACAGGGCGCCTACGAGCAGTACTTC
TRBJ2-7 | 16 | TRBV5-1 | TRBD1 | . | CASSGAIGDSAYEQYF | TGCGCCAGCAGCGGGGCTATTGGGGACAGCGCCTACGAGCAGTACTTC